This TCR beta chain was captured in a study of spatial heterogeneity in lung cancer. Findings of the study overall: Mutation counts in tumors were tracked by counts of expanded intratumoral alpha and beta TCRs. Counts for ubiquitous and regional expanded TCRs went along with ubiquitous and regional nonsynonymous mutations, respectively.

The time point here: sample taken at primary tumor resection. MiXCR, applied by TCRdb to the 5' RACE reads, yields one record per CDR3 protein. The table records around 13,000 distinct CDR3 sequences, 5% to 6.5% of them present only once. The CDR3 is 15 amino acids. Germline CDR1 reads DFQATT; CDR2 reads SNEGSKA (reference sequence). V was pared by 4 bases and J by 4 bases, with 8 bases of the junction left unmatched. This clonotype came up many times. Its antigen is not known. Material: lung tumor tissue, obtained at surgery. The source of this sequence is a male donor with early-stage non-small cell lung cancer. The chain recombines TRBV20-1 with TRBJ2-3; 10 bases map to TRBD2. As DNA, the CDR3 is TGCAGTGCTAAAGCCTCTAGCGGGGGTTCAGATACGCAGTATTTT. This translates into CSAKASSGGSDTQYF.